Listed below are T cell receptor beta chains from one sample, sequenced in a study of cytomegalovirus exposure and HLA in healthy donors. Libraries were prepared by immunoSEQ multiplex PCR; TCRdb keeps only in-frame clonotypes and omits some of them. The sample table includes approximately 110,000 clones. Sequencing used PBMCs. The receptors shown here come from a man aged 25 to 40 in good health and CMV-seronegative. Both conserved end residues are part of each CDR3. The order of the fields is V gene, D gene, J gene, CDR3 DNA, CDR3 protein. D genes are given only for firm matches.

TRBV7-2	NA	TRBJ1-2	TGTGCCAGCAGCTTAAGGACAGAGCGCTATGGCTACACCTTC	CASSLRTERYGYTF
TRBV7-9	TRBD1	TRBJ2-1	TGTGCCAGCAGCTCAAGGACAGGTTGGCATGAGCAGTTCTTC	CASSSRTGWHEQFF
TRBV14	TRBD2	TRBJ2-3	TGTGCCAGCAGCCGTCGGACCGGGACTAGCTTCTCTAGCACAGATACGCAGTATTTT	CASSRRTGTSFSSTDTQYF
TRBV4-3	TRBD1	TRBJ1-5	TGCGCCAGCAGCCAAGGGCAGGGGGCGGGCGAGGCCCAGCATTTT	CASSQGQGAGEAQHF
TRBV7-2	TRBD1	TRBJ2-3	TGTGCCAGCAGCTTAGGACAGGGGTGGACAGATACGCAGTATTTT	CASSLGQGWTDTQYF
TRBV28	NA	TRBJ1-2	TGTGCCAGCAGTTTTGGTCAGGGGTTTGGCTACACCTTC	CASSFGQGFGYTF
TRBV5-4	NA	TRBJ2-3	TGTGCCAGCAGCTTGGAGGGCGGGAGCACAGATACGCAGTATTTT	CASSLEGGSTDTQYF
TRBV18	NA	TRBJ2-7	TGTGCCAGCTCAAAGGACACAGAGTTCTCCTACGAGCAGTACTTC	CASSKDTEFSYEQYF
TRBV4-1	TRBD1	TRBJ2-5	TGCGCCAGCAGCCAAGGGGGGACAGGGCGGGAGACCCAGTACTTC	CASSQGGTGRETQYF
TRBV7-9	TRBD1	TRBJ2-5	TGTGCCAGCAGCCCAATCAGGGGGCAGGAGACCCAGTACTTC	CASSPIRGQETQYF
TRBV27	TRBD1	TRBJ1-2	TGTGCCAGCAGTTTAACCCAGGGGGCGAGGTTTTATGGCTACACCTTC	CASSLTQGARFYGYTF
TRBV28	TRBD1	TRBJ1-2	TGTGCCAGCAGTATCTCCGGGTTACAGGGGGCTTCTTCGAACTATGGCTACACCTTC	CASSISGLQGASSNYGYTF
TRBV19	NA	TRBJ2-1	TGTGCCAGTAACGCACAGTTAGACAATGAGCAGTTCTTC	CASNAQLDNEQFF
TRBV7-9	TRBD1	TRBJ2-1	TGTGCCAGCAGCTTCAGGACAGGGGCTATTTACAATGAGCAGTTCTTC	CASSFRTGAIYNEQFF
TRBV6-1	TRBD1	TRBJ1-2	TGTGCCAGCAGGAACCCCACAGGGGGCAACTATGGCTACACCTTC	CASRNPTGGNYGYTF
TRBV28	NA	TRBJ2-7	TGTGCCAGCAGTTTGCAGGGGAGCTCCTACGAGCAGTACTTC	CASSLQGSSYEQYF
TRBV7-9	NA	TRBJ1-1	TGTGCCAGCAGCTTAGTTCAGGCACCAGGGACTGAAGCTTTCTTT	CASSLVQAPGTEAFF
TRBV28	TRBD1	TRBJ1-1	TGTGCCAGCAGTACACCGACAGGGAGTGCTTTCTTT	CASSTPTGSAFF
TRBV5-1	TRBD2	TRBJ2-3	TGCGCCAGCAGGGACGGGACTAGCGGCACAGATACGCAGTATTTT	CASRDGTSGTDTQYF
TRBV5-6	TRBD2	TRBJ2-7	TGTGCCAGCAGCCGGGGGGGGAGCCCCCCCCTCGAGCAGTACTTC	CASSRGGSPPLEQYF
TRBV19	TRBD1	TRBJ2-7	TGTGCCAGTAGTTCAGACAGGGGGAATTACGAGCAGTACTTC	CASSSDRGNYEQYF
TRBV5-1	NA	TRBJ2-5	TGCGCCAGCAGCCTTCCGGGACAAAACGGCCAAGAGACCCAGTACTTC	CASSLPGQNGQETQYF
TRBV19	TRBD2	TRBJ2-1	TGTGCCAGTAGTATAGCTCTAGCGGGATTGGGTAGTGAGCAGTTCTTC	CASSIALAGLGSEQFF
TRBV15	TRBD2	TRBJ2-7	TGTGCCACCAGCAGTGGACTAGCGGGAGATATAGATTACGAGCAGTACTTC	CATSSGLAGDIDYEQYF
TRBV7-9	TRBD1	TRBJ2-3	TGTGCCAGCAGCTTAGCGGGGCAGGGGGCAAGTACAGATACGCAGTATTTT	CASSLAGQGASTDTQYF
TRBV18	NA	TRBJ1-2	TGTGCCAGCTCCCCCCAGCCCGGGTCTGGCTACACCTTC	CASSPQPGSGYTF
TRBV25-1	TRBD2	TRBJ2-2	TGTGCCAGCAGTGAAGGGACTAGCGACACCGGGGAGCTGTTTTTT	CASSEGTSDTGELFF
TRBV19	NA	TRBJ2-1	TGTGCCAGTAGCGACTACAGCTCCTACAATGAGCAGTTCTTC	CASSDYSSYNEQFF
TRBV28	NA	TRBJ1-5	TGTGCCAGCAGCCCGGGACTCCGAACCGACAATCAGCCCCAGCATTTT	CASSPGLRTDNQPQHF
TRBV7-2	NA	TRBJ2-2	TGTGCCAGCAGCTTGCCGGGCACCGGGGAGCTGTTTTTT	CASSLPGTGELFF
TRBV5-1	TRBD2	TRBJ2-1	TGCGCCAGCAGCTGGGGGACTAGCGGCAATGAGCAGTTCTTC	CASSWGTSGNEQFF
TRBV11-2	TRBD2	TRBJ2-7	TGTGCCAGCAGCTTCGGGACTAGTGACTACGAGCAGTACTTC	CASSFGTSDYEQYF
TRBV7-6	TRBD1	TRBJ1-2	TGTGCCAGCAGCTTAGATCCGGGACAGGGGGCAGGGGGCTACACCTTC	CASSLDPGQGAGGYTF
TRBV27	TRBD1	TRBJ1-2	TGTGCCAGCAGTCGACAGGGGGCGCATGGCTACACCTTC	CASSRQGAHGYTF
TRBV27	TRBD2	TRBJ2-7	TGTGCCAGCAGGGCCGGGGGGACTAGCGCCTACGAGCAGTACTTC	CASRAGGTSAYEQYF
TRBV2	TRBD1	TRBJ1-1	TGTGCCGTCAGACAGGGTCCTGAAGCTTTCTTT	CAVRQGPEAFF
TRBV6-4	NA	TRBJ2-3	TGTGCCAGCAGTGACTCCGCGACAGATACGCAGTATTTT	CASSDSATDTQYF
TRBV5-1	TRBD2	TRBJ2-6	TGCGCCAGCAGGGAGGGGAGGGCTAGCGGGGCCAACGTCCTGACTTTC	CASREGRASGANVLTF
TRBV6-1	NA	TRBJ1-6	TGTGCCGGAAACAGGGAGGGACATTCACCCCTCCACTTT	CAGNREGHSPLHF
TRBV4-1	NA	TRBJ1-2	TGCGCCAGCAGCCAAGATCGTTTGGGGCTGGCAGGGCTGGATGGCTACACCTTC	CASSQDRLGLAGLDGYTF
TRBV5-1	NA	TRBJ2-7	TGCGCCAGCAGAGTAGGTACCGAGGCCTTCGAGCAGTACTTC	CASRVGTEAFEQYF
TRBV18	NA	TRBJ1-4	TGTGCCAGCTCACCGTCGGCAACTAATGAAAAACTGTTTTTT	CASSPSATNEKLFF
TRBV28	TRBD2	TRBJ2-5	TGTGCCAGCAGTTTTCGGAGCGGGAGGACGGGAGAGACCCAGTACTTC	CASSFRSGRTGETQYF
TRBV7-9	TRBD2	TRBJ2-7	TGTGCCAGCAGCGCCGGGGGGGAGCAGTACTTC	CASSAGGEQYF
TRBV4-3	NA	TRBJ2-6	TGCGCCAGCAGTCTAGGGGTTCAAGAGGCCAACGTCCTGACTTTC	CASSLGVQEANVLTF
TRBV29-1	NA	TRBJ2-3	TGCAGCGTTGAAGCCCAACGGGAAGATACGCAGTATTTT	CSVEAQREDTQYF
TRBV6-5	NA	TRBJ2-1	TGTGCCAGCAGTACGATTACAGGGTACAATGAGCAGTTCTTC	CASSTITGYNEQFF
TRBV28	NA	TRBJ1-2	TGTGCCAGCAGTTTACTAGGAGGGGCCGTCAACTATGGCTACACCTTC	CASSLLGGAVNYGYTF
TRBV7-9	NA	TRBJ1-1	TGTGCCAACTTACGGACTGAAGCTTTCTTT	CANLRTEAFF
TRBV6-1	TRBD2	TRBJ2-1	TGTGCCAGCAGTGAACTAGCGGGTAGTGCTGAGCAGTTCTTC	CASSELAGSAEQFF
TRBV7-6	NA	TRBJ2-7	TGTGCCAGCAGCTTTAGCCCCTCCTACGAGCAGTACTTC	CASSFSPSYEQYF
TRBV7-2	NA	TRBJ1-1	TGTGCCAGCAGGGATCGACTACAGGGACCTGAAGCTTTCTTT	CASRDRLQGPEAFF
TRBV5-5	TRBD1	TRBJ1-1	TGTGCCAGCAGCTTGGCAGTTTCAGGACAGGGGGTTGATTTCGAAGCTTTCTTT	CASSLAVSGQGVDFEAFF